This is a list of T cell receptor beta chains from one sample in a study of T cell repertoires in cytomegalovirus infection. In TCRdb, the reads were re-called with MiXCR into one record per CDR3 protein. The table records about 830,000 distinct CDR3 sequences, 30% to 35% of them present only once. These receptors' antigens are unknown. The sample was cultured CD8+ T cells from PBMCs, taken from culture after CMV antigen stimulation. These receptors came from a human donor in good health (CMV status not recorded). Some clones in this sample may be carry-over from other donors' samples. CDR3s include the opening cysteine and the closing phenylalanine or tryptophan. Fields, in order: clone size, CDR3 length, D gene, V gene, J gene, CDR3 DNA, CDR3 protein. The D gene is left open where the match is weak. The listing skips clone size in some rows; elsewhere it reads once, few, many or a size class.

few	17	TRBD2	TRBV15	TRBJ2-3	TGTGCCACCAGCAGAGATCATGGGCGGGGGTACACAGATACGCAGTATTTT	CATSRDHGRGYTDTQYF
few	15	-	TRBV12-3/TRBV12-4	TRBJ1-6	TGTGCCAGCAAAAAAGCCGACAGACCCAATTCACCCCTCCACTTT	CASKKADRPNSPLHF
-	16	-	TRBV5-1	TRBJ2-1	TGCGCCAGCAGCTTGGGAGATAACGGGGTGGGGAATGAGCAGTTCTTC	CASSLGDNGVGNEQFF
-	11	-	TRBV2	TRBJ2-7	TGTGCCAGCTTCTCTAGGAACGAGCAGTACTTC	CASFSRNEQYF
-	14	TRBD1	TRBV24-1	TRBJ2-3	TGTGCCACCAGTGGGGACAGGGCCACAGATACGCAGTATTTT	CATSGDRATDTQYF
many	15	-	TRBV7-3	TRBJ2-2	TGTGCCAGCAGCTCGGCGACGGGTAACACCGGGGAGCTGTTTTTT	CASSSATGNTGELFF
-	14	-	TRBV7-9	TRBJ2-1	TGTGCCAGCAGCTTAAAGAGGATCGGGAATGAGCAGTTCTTC	CASSLKRIGNEQFF
once	15	TRBD2	TRBV11-2	TRBJ2-1	TGTGCCAGCAGCTTAGTCAGCGGCGGGGGGGATGAGCAGTTCTTC	CASSLVSGGGDEQFF
few	16	-	TRBV12-5	TRBJ2-3	TGTGCTAGTGGTTTGGTTTGGCAGACCCCCACAGATACGCAGTATTTT	CASGLVWQTPTDTQYF
-	18	TRBD2	TRBV7-3	TRBJ2-1	TGTGCCAGCAGCTTAATGACTAGCGGAGAGGGCAGATCCTACGAGCAGTTCTTC	CASSLMTSGEGRSYEQFF
few	17	-	TRBV28	TRBJ2-5	TGTGCCAGCAGCTTTCGACCGGGGCTAGCGATGGCGGAGACCCAGTACTTC	CASSFRPGLAMAETQYF
few	13	-	TRBV6-5	TRBJ1-2	TGTGCCAGCAGTTACTCCCCCTGGGAGGGCTACACCTTC	CASSYSPWEGYTF
-	16	-	TRBV13	TRBJ1-2	TGTGCCAGCAGCTTATGGGGGACGAGTGGGTATAATGGCTACACCTTC	CASSLWGTSGYNGYTF
-	16	-	TRBV6-6	TRBJ1-4	TGTGCCAGCAGTTACTTGGGCCAGCCGAAAAATGAAAAACTGTTTTTT	CASSYLGQPKNEKLFF
few	14	-	TRBV27	TRBJ2-7	TGTGCCAGCAGCTTGGGACTCGACTCCTACGAGCAGTACTTC	CASSLGLDSYEQYF
-	15	TRBD1	TRBV20-1	TRBJ2-7	TGCAGTGCTTCGACAAGACAGGGGGAGCACTACGAGCAGTACTTC	CSASTRQGEHYEQYF
-	17	-	TRBV6-2/TRBV6-3	TRBJ2-3	TGTGCCAGCAGGGCCCGGCTACAGGGTTCCAGATTCGTTACGCAGTATTTT	CASRARLQGSRFVTQYF
once	14	-	TRBV5-1	TRBJ1-1	TGCGCCAGCAGCTTGAAGGTTATGAACACTGAAGCTTTCTTT	CASSLKVMNTEAFF